This T cell receptor beta chain was found in a study of cytomegalovirus exposure and HLA in healthy donors. The ends lost 7 bases at V and 4 bases at J; junction bases unmatched: 7. The CDR3 is made up of 15 amino acids. CDR1 is WSHSY, CDR2 SAAADI, per germline. Findings of the study overall: A later analysis found common viral pathogens apparently linked to several of the most significant clusters.

As regards this clone: Its antigen is not known.

The PCR used 60 Vbeta and 13 Jbeta primers. Profiling relied on immunoSEQ multiplex PCR, and the TCRdb table lists in-frame clones only, not all of them. In the table there are around 100,000 clones, 83% of which are singletons. Material for sequencing was PBMCs. The source is a middle-aged man in good health and CMV-seronegative. The gene calls are TRBV10-2 and TRBJ2-1, with 10 bases aligning to TRBD2. For the CDR3, the DNA is TGCGCCAGCATCAGGCTAGCGGGGGATTACAATGAGCAGTTCTTC. It encodes CASIRLAGDYNEQFF.